This T cell receptor (beta chain) was observed in a study of siplizumab effects on memory and regulatory T cells. The data were produced by immunoSEQ multiplex PCR, yet TCRdb's version contains in-frame clones alone and is incomplete. Among about 64,000 clones listed, roughly 96% were seen once. Study-level findings and limits: No naive or memory phenotype could be assigned to roughly 80-95% of proliferating clones.

This CDR3 has 13 residues. Trimming pared 2 bases from V and 4 bases from J, leaving 6 bases between. Germline CDR1 and CDR2: MNHEY and SMNVEV (reference sequence). Points on this clone: As yet, its antigen is unknown. This sample includes further DNA sequences coding for the same CDR3.

This sequence originates from a human donor in good health. J is TRBJ2-1 and V is TRBV27; D is ambiguous. Sequenced sample: naive CD8+ T cells sorted from blood. CDR3 sequence reads: CASSLGNYNEQFF. For the CDR3, the DNA is TGTGCCAGCAGTTTAGGGAATTACAATGAGCAGTTCTTC.